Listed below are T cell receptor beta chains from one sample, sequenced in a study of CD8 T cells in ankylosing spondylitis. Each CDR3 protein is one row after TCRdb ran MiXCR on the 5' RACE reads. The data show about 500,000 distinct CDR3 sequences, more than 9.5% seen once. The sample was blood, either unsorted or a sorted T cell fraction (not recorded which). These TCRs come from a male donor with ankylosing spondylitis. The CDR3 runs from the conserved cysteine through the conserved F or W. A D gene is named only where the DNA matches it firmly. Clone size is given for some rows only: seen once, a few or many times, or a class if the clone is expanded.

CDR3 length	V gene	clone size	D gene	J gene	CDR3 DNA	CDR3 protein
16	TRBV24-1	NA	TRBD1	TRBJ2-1	TGTGCCACCAGTGGAGTCCCGGGACAGGGGTCCCATGAGCAGTTCTTC	CATSGVPGQGSHEQFF
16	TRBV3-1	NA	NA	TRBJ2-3	TGTGCCAGCAGCCAAGATGTAGCGGCACTGAGGAATACGCAGTATTTT	CASSQDVAALRNTQYF
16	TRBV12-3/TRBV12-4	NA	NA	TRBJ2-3	TGTGCCAGCAGTCCCGGACACTTTGGGAGCACAGATACGCAGTATTTT	CASSPGHFGSTDTQYF
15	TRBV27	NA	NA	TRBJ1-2	TGTGCCAGCAGTTCCCCCAGTGGCGGGGGTTATGGCTACACCTTC	CASSSPSGGGYGYTF
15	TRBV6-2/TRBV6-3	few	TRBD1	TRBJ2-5	TGTGCCAGCAGCCACCGGACAGGGTTTGAAGAGACCCAGTACTTC	CASSHRTGFEETQYF
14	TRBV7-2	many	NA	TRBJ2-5	TGTGCCAGCAGCTTAAAGGGATCAACACCTCTTCAGTACTTC	CASSLKGSTPLQYF
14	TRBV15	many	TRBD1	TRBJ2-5	TGTGCCACCAGCTGGGACAGGGCCCAAGAGACCCAGTACTTC	CATSWDRAQETQYF
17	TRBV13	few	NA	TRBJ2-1	TGTGCCAGCAGCTCCTGGGGCGGGATGATCTCCTACAATGAGCAGTTCTTC	CASSSWGGMISYNEQFF
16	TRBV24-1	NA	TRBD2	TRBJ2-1	TGTGCCACCAGTGGGAATCTAGCGGGAGGGGCCAATGAGCAGTTCTTC	CATSGNLAGGANEQFF
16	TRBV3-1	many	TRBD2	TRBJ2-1	TGTGCCAGCAGCCACTACCTAGCGGGAGTAGACAATGAGCAGTTCTTC	CASSHYLAGVDNEQFF